The clone carrying this T cell receptor (beta chain) was picked up a small number of times. This record belongs to a study of cytomegalovirus exposure and HLA in healthy donors. Use of 60 Vbeta and 13 Jbeta primers characterized the PCR. The method was immunoSEQ multiplex PCR; TCRdb's version includes in-frame clones alone and lacks a portion of them. This table has approximately 150,000 clones, 82% appearing once. The specimen was PBMCs. This receptor was identified in a male donor in good health and CMV-seronegative.

The CDR3 DNA sequence: TGTGCCAGCATTGCGGGGGAGGCGGCCTACGAGCAGTACTTC. This translates into CASIAGEAAYEQYF. The rearrangement uses TRBV28 and TRBJ2-7; TRBD2 matches 7 bases. Germline loops: CDR1 MDHEN, CDR2 SYDVKM. The CDR3 contains 14 residues. V was pared by 7 bases and J by 2 bases, with 8 bases of the junction left unmatched.